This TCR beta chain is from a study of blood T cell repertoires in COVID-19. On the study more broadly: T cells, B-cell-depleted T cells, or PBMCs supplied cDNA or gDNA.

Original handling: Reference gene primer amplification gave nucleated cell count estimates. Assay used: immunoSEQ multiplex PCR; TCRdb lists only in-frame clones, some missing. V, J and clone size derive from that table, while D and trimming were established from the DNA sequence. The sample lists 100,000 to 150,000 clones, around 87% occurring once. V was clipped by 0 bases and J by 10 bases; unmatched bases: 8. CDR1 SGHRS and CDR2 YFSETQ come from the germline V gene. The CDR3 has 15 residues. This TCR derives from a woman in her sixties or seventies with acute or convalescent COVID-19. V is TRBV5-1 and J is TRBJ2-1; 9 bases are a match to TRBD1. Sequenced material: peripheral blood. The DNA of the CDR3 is TGCGCCAGCAGCTTGGACTTGGACAGGGGAAGGGAGCAGTTCTTC. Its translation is CASSLDLDRGREQFF.